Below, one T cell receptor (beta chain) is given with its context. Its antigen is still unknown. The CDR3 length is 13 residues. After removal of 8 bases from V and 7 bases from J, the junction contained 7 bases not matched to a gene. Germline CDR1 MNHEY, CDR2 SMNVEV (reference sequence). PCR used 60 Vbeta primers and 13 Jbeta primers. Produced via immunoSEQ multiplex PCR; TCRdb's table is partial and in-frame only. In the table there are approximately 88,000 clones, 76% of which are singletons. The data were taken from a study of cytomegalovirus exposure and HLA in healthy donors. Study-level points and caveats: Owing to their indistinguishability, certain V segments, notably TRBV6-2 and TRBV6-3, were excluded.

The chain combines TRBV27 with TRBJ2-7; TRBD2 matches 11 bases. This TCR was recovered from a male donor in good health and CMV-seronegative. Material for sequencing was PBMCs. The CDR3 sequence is CASRQGLAEEQYF. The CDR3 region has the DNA TGTGCCAGCCGCCAGGGACTAGCGGAGGAGCAGTACTTC.